A selection of T cell receptor beta chains follows, all from one sample in a study of neoadjuvant nivolumab and ipilimumab in lung cancer. Clones were read by immunoSEQ multiplex PCR, and TCRdb kept only the in-frame ones, dropping some. The table shows 4,500 or so clones, with 75% to 80% occurring only once. Material: adjacent normal lung tissue, obtained after neoadjuvant nivolumab, alone or with ipilimumab, at or shortly before surgery. Every receptor here comes from an adult with non-small cell lung cancer. The conserved cysteine and the conserved F or W are not part of the CDR3 here. Fields, in order: CDR3 length, J gene, V gene, CDR3 protein.

11 | TRBJ1-1 | TRBV4-1 | ASSQTPNTEAF
13 | TRBJ2-1 | TRBV4-3 | ASSQSYRAYNEQF
9 | TRBJ1-2 | TRBV20-1 | RPFGSSEYT
13 | TRBJ1-2 | TRBV25-1 | ASKGGFLLSEGYT
11 | TRBJ1-6 | TRBV2 | ASSEGGGSPLH
12 | TRBJ1-2 | TRBV18 | ASSPAGAGYGYT
11 | TRBJ2-2 | TRBV2 | ASRQGAAGELF
12 | TRBJ1-1 | TRBV4-3 | ASSAAILNTEAF
13 | TRBJ2-1 | TRBV9 | ASSVSGQDYNEQF
12 | TRBJ2-5 | TRBV9 | ASSPQPSQETQY
11 | TRBJ2-7 | TRBV19 | ASSPGQGLEQY
13 | TRBJ2-6 | TRBV2 | ASGAGPSGANVLT
13 | TRBJ2-5 | TRBV5-1 | ASSLGSGDGETQY
12 | TRBJ2-5 | TRBV18 | ASSPPGVSGSQY
9 | TRBJ1-1 | TRBV2 | ASSYDTEAF
13 | TRBJ1-6 | TRBV7-2 | ASSSDRIYNSPLH
12 | TRBJ2-3 | TRBV14 | ASSGPYSTDTQY
12 | TRBJ2-2 | TRBV11-2 | ASSLTGVIGELF
13 | TRBJ2-6 | TRBV7-9 | ASSLVNSGANVLT
14 | . | TRBV4-1 | ASSQGGPGGTYEQY
11 | TRBJ1-5 | TRBV16 | ASSLDRAQPQH
13 | TRBJ1-3 | TRBV5-6 | ASSLWTVSGNTIY
12 | TRBJ1-1 | TRBV5-4 | ASSHDPPESTAF
12 | TRBJ2-3 | TRBV11-2 | ASSPDPGVDTQY
15 | TRBJ1-3 | TRBV9 | ASSVDQGLPSGNTIY
12 | TRBJ1-4 | TRBV4-1 | ASSRTGGSEKLF
14 | TRBJ2-3 | TRBV5-1 | ASIMGASGSSDTQY
11 | TRBJ2-7 | TRBV4-3 | ASSQDRAYEQY
12 | TRBJ1-5 | TRBV28 | ASTSGGASQPQH
11 | TRBJ2-5 | TRBV2 | ASSQGMGETQY
12 | TRBJ2-1 | TRBV29-1 | SVRDRGDYNEQF
15 | TRBJ2-4 | TRBV4-3 | ASSQDPGRVAKNIQY
11 | TRBJ2-5 | TRBV7-2 | ASSGGAQETQY
11 | TRBJ1-1 | TRBV2 | ASSEGRGSEAF
11 | TRBJ2-5 | TRBV4-1 | ASSHSFVETQY
13 | TRBJ2-7 | TRBV2 | ASNTRIPLSYEQY
12 | TRBJ2-1 | TRBV5-1 | ASSLDGGFLEQF
12 | TRBJ2-7 | TRBV14 | ASSRGTGAYEQY
11 | TRBJ2-3 | TRBV2 | ASSSGGADTQY
13 | TRBJ2-7 | TRBV19 | ASSTLTSGGYEQY
12 | TRBJ1-2 | TRBV5-4 | ASSLGKGTHGYT
12 | TRBJ1-2 | TRBV5-6 | ASSLAGQTGGYT
13 | TRBJ2-3 | TRBV12-1 | ASSHLAGDADTQY
12 | TRBJ1-1 | TRBV7-9 | ASSPPGRGTEAF